The present T cell receptor (beta chain) was sequenced within a study of PD-1 blockade in classical Hodgkin lymphoma. V was cut by 0 bases and J by 0 bases, with 16 bases left in between. This CDR3 is built from 18 residues. Germline CDR1 reads SGHKS; CDR2 reads YYEKEE (reference sequence). The time point: cycle 4 day 1 (C4D1), after 6 weeks of nivolumab. Following autologous stem cell transplantation, relapse occurred in every patient, and exposure to brentuximab vedotin varied. The protocol was immunoSEQ multiplex PCR, while the TCRdb copy is restricted to in-frame clones and leaves out a portion. Counted here are 19,000 or so clones, more than 70% occurring once; the ten biggest clones make up roughly a fifth.

This sequence joins TRBV5-5 and TRBJ1-3; unclear D gene. The material was peripheral blood mononuclear cells (PBMCs), obtained before the fourth cycle of nivolumab. The receptor was derived from a human donor with classical Hodgkin lymphoma. As DNA, the CDR3 is TGTGCCAGCAGCTTGGTCGTCGGGGATGGCGGCTCTGGAAACACCATATATTTT. Translating it yields CASSLVVGDGGSGNTIYF.